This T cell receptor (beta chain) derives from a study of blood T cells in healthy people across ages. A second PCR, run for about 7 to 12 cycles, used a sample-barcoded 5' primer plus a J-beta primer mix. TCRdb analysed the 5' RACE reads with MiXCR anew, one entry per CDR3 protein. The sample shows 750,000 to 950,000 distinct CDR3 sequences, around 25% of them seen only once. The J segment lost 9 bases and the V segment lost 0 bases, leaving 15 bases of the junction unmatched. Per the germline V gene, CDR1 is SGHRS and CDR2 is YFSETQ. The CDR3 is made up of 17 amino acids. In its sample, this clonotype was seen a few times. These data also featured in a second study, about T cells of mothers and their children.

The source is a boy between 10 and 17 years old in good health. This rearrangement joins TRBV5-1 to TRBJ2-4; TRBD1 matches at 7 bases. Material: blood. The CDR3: CASSLVGLSHRGSIQYF. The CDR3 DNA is TGCGCCAGCAGCTTGGTGGGCCTTTCTCACAGGGGAAGCATTCAGTACTTC.